The 31 T cell receptor beta chains below come from one sample, sequenced in a study of T cells in localized non-small cell lung cancer. The repertoire was sequenced with immunoSEQ multiplex PCR; TCRdb's copy has only in-frame clones and lacks some. The table has 20,000 to 25,000 clones, 84% seen once. The material was PBMCs, obtained before any cancer treatment. These receptors all come from a man aged 40 to 70 with stage II lung adenocarcinoma.

V usage is TRBV2 and J usage is TRBJ1-6; tentative D call: TRBD1 (6 bases). With 1 base removed from V and 9 bases from J, the gap between germline ends came to 19 bases. The CDR3 extends over 17 amino acids. Germline CDR1 reads SNHLY; CDR2 reads FYNNEI. The CDR3 sequence: CASSEVTGTQGGSPLHF. DNA for the CDR3: TGTGCCAGCAGTGAAGTAACCGGGACACAAGGGGGTTCACCCCTCCACTTT.

The chain employs TRBV30 and TRBJ2-3; 10 bases are shared with TRBD2. V lost 2 bases, J lost 4 bases, and 12 bases stayed unmatched. This CDR3 comprises 17 residues. Germline CDR1 reads GTSNPN; CDR2 reads SVGIG (reference sequence). CDR3 DNA sequence: TGTGCCTGGAGTAAATGGGGGCTAGCGGGAGTGCCAGATACGCAGTATTTT. Encoded protein: CAWSKWGLAGVPDTQYF.

This rearrangement joins TRBV5-1 to TRBJ1-1, with TRBD1 identical over 7 bases. Looked up from germline, CDR1 is SGHRS and CDR2 is YFSETQ. With 0 bases clipped from V and 5 bases from J, the junction kept 7 bases outside the gene matches. The CDR3 has 15 residues. This CDR3 is CASSLGDSRETEAFF. The DNA for the CDR3 is TGCGCCAGCAGCTTGGGGGACAGCCGAGAGACTGAAGCTTTCTTT.

This rearrangement joins TRBV5-4 to TRBJ2-1; TRBD2 matches at 7 bases. Germline loops: CDR1 SGHNT, CDR2 YYREEE (reference sequence). The length of the CDR3 is 16 residues. Trimming cost V 5 bases and J 0 bases; bases outside gene matches: 8. CDR3 region: CASSSVAGSSYNEQFF. The CDR3 nucleotides read TGTGCCAGCAGTTCAGTAGCGGGTAGCTCCTACAATGAGCAGTTCTTC.

The chain links TRBV6-5 to TRBJ2-7; D unresolved. V was cut by 5 bases and J by 3 bases, with 11 bases left in between. The CDR3 spans 13 residues. The germline V gene encodes CDR1 MNHEY and CDR2 SVGAGI. CDR3 amino acids: CASSKGFNYEQYF. The CDR3 DNA follows: TGTGCCAGCAGTAAGGGCTTCAACTACGAGCAGTACTTC.

This chain links TRBV10-3 with TRBJ2-7; D unclear. CDR1 and CDR2 (germline): ENHRY, SYGVKD. This CDR3 has 12 amino acids. Deletions cut 6 bases from V and 2 bases from J, with 8 bases between. CDR3 sequence: CAIRGSTYEQYF. CDR3 bases: TGTGCCATCAGGGGCAGTACCTACGAGCAGTACTTC.

This clone is a singleton in its sample. The chain carries TRBV30 and TRBJ1-1, with D unresolved. V lost 1 base and J 5 bases, leaving 17 bases between the germline ends. The germline V gene has CDR1 GTSNPN and CDR2 SVGIG (reference sequence). The CDR3 extends over 15 amino acids. The DNA for the CDR3 is TGTGCCTGGAGTGAGAAAGGACTCCGGAGGACTGAAGCTTTCTTT. It translates to CAWSEKGLRRTEAFF.

The chain employs TRBV5-6 and TRBJ2-2; 8 nucleotides align to TRBD1. V dropped 1 base and J dropped 7; count of bases not matched to a gene: 6. This CDR3 has 15 amino acids. Germline CDR1 is SGHDT and CDR2 is YYEEEE. In DNA form, the CDR3 reads TGTGCCAGCAGCTTGTTCGGACAGGGAATCGGGGAGCTGTTTTTT. Protein sequence: CASSLFGQGIGELFF.

V and J are TRBV7-2 and TRBJ1-2; D is unresolved. The V gene lost 4 bases and the J gene lost 2 bases, with 14 bases spanning the gap. The length of the CDR3 is 15 residues. The germline gives CDR1 SGHTA, CDR2 FQGNSA. The CDR3 nucleotides are TGTGCCAGCAGCTCCCCCGATGTTTCAAACTATGGCTACACCTTC. Protein sequence: CASSSPDVSNYGYTF.

The chain combines TRBV7-3 with TRBJ2-1, with 9 bases aligning to TRBD1. There are 15 residues in the CDR3. The ends lost 2 bases at V and 7 bases at J; junction bases unmatched: 6. CDR1 is SGHTA and CDR2 is FQGTGA in the germline V gene. CDR3 loop: CASSLRDRDLNEQFF. The DNA for the CDR3 is TGTGCCAGCAGCTTACGGGACAGGGATTTAAATGAGCAGTTCTTC.

The chain couples TRBV13 to TRBJ1-2; maybe TRBD1 (5 bases). V was cut by 2 bases and J by 8 bases, with 12 bases left in between. Germline V gives CDR1 PRHDT, CDR2 FYEKMQ (reference sequence). The CDR3 contains 13 residues. CDR3 region: CASSLTGVNGYTF. CDR3 nucleotides: TGTGCCAGCAGCTTAACGGGGGTTAACGGCTACACCTTC.

The chain is built from TRBV5-6 and TRBJ2-7, with 9 bases fitting TRBD1. The CDR3 runs 15 residues. Per germline, CDR1 SGHDT and CDR2 YYEEEE. The ends lost 4 bases at V and 3 bases at J; junction bases unmatched: 8. DNA for the CDR3: TGTGCCAGCAGCGCAAAAGACAGGGGGTACTACGAGCAGTACTTC. Protein product: CASSAKDRGYYEQYF.

The chain joins TRBV7-2 to TRBJ2-1; 9 bases fit TRBD2. Losses at the gene ends were 4 bases for V and 4 bases for J; bases not matched to a gene: 5. The germline gives CDR1 SGHTA, CDR2 FQGNSA. The CDR3 loop spans 15 amino acids. This CDR3 is CASSSQTSGYNEQFF. Written as DNA, the CDR3 is TGTGCCAGCAGCTCCCAGACTAGCGGATACAATGAGCAGTTCTTC.

The J gene is TRBJ1-1, the V gene TRBV6-5; 8 bases match TRBD1. The V and J ends lost 6 bases and 6 bases, in that order; junction bases with no gene match: 9. The CDR3 consists of 14 residues. Germline V gene lookup returns CDR1 MNHEY and CDR2 SVGAGI. CDR3 region: CASSSGQGRPEAFF. The CDR3 nucleotides read TGTGCCAGCAGCTCTGGACAGGGAAGGCCTGAAGCTTTCTTT.

Only one count was recorded for this clone. The V call is TRBV7-2, the J call TRBJ1-1, with unresolved D. The V and J ends lost 1 base and 5 bases respectively, with 11 bases between them. The CDR3 has 14 residues. Germline values: CDR1 SGHTA, CDR2 FQGNSA. The CDR3 region has the DNA TGTGCCAGCAGCTTAGATCCCCCGGCGACTGAAGCTTTCTTT. Protein sequence: CASSLDPPATEAFF.

The CDR3 loop reads CASSLGVQDNEQFF. Here the CDR3 DNA reads TGTGCCAGCAGCTTAGGGGTACAAGATAATGAGCAGTTCTTC. The rearrangement joins TRBV7-3 to TRBJ2-1; no firm D call. The CDR3 has 14 amino acids. Germline CDR1 SGHTA, CDR2 FQGTGA. Trimming stripped 2 bases from V and 7 bases from J, with 12 bases between.

This clone occurred once. The V and J genes are TRBV7-2 and TRBJ1-2, with TRBD1 matching 11 bases. CDR1 and CDR2 from the germline V gene are SGHTA and FQGNSA. Losses at the gene ends were 3 bases for V and 6 bases for J; bases not matched to a gene: 9. This CDR3 has 16 amino acids. The CDR3 region has the DNA TGTGCCAGCAGCTTGGCCTGGGACAGGGGGGGACATGGCTACACCTTC. This codes for CASSLAWDRGGHGYTF.

The V and J genes are TRBV9 and TRBJ1-2; the D is unclear. The CDR3 has 15 residues. V lost 2 bases to trimming and J lost 1 base, with 12 bases between them. Germline V gene data show CDR1 as SGDLS and CDR2 as YYNGEE. CDR3 nucleotides: TGTGCCAGCAGCGTTGACGGAGCCTTTAACTATGGCTACACCTTC. As protein: CASSVDGAFNYGYTF.

The chain couples TRBV11-2 to TRBJ2-7; 8 nucleotides line up with TRBD1. Losses at the gene ends were 0 bases for V and 5 bases for J; bases not matched to a gene: 6. CDR1 is SGHAT, CDR2 FQNNGV, per germline. This CDR3 is built from 15 residues. As DNA, the CDR3 is TGTGCCAGCAGCTTAGACCCCGGACAGGGCCACGAGCAGTACTTC. Its protein product is CASSLDPGQGHEQYF.

CDR3 in DNA: TGTGCCAGCCGACAGGGATCCCAAGAGACCCAGTACTTC. This translates into CASRQGSQETQYF. The chain couples TRBV6-6 to TRBJ2-5; 7 bases are a match to TRBD1. Germline loops: CDR1 MNHNY, CDR2 SVGAGI (reference sequence). The CDR3 loop spans 13 amino acids. V lost 8 bases to trimming and J lost 1 base; unmatched junction nucleotides: 4.

The chain combines TRBV12-5 with TRBJ1-3, with D possibly being TRBD1 (6 bases). CDR3 length: 14 residues. The germline gives CDR1 LGHNT, CDR2 FRNRAP. Trimming took 5 bases from V and 0 from J, leaving 8 bases between them. CDR3 sequence: CASGDRSSGNTIYF. CDR3 bases: TGTGCTAGTGGTGACAGGTCCTCTGGAAACACCATATATTTT.

The chain has TRBV6-1 and TRBJ1-5; TRBD1 aligns across 8 bases. The CDR3 has 16 residues. The J segment lost 1 base and the V segment lost 3 bases, leaving 5 bases of the junction unmatched. Germline V gene data show CDR1 as MNHNS and CDR2 as SASEGT. CDR3 region: CASSDPGQGSNQPQHF. DNA of the CDR3: TGTGCCAGCAGTGACCCCGGACAGGGAAGCAATCAGCCCCAGCATTTT.

The chain combines TRBV4-1 with TRBJ2-1, with a tentative D call TRBD1 (6 bases). The CDR3 loop spans 16 amino acids. Germline CDR1 is MGHRA and CDR2 is YSYEKL. Trimming left V 4 bases short and J 6 bases short, with 19 bases between. The CDR3 DNA reads TGCGCCAGCAGCCTACAGATCCAGGGGTTGAGCAATGAGCAGTTCTTC. Translated, it gives CASSLQIQGLSNEQFF.

The V call is TRBV4-2, the J call TRBJ2-1; 11 bases line up with TRBD2. Germline loops: CDR1 LGHNA, CDR2 YNFKEQ. The CDR3 is 17 residues long. The ends lost 5 bases at V and 4 bases at J; junction bases unmatched: 10. The CDR3 is CASSSRAGTSGYNEQFF. The CDR3, as DNA: TGTGCCAGCAGCTCCCGGGCCGGGACTAGCGGTTACAATGAGCAGTTCTTC.

The rearrangement uses TRBV27 and TRBJ1-5, with 7 bases lining up with TRBD1. Looked up from germline, CDR1 is MNHEY and CDR2 is SMNVEV (reference sequence). This CDR3 region has 17 residues. The J segment lost 0 bases and the V segment lost 3 bases, leaving 8 bases of the junction unmatched. CDR3 sequence reads: CASSFEGGVYSNQPQHF. Written as DNA, the CDR3 is TGTGCCAGCAGTTTTGAAGGGGGCGTTTATAGCAATCAGCCCCAGCATTTT.

The V and J genes are TRBV30 and TRBJ2-1, with D unclear. V was shortened by 3 bases and J by 7 bases, with 10 bases between the two germline ends. The germline CDR1 and CDR2 sequences are GTSNPN and SVGIG (reference sequence). The CDR3 length is 12 residues. CDR3 bases: TGTGCCTGGAGGGGCCTTTGGAATGAGCAGTTCTTC. Residues: CAWRGLWNEQFF.

V and J are TRBV5-1 and TRBJ2-4, with 8 bases fitting TRBD2. Germline-derived CDR1 and CDR2 are SGHRS and YFSETQ. The CDR3 length is 16 residues. The J segment lost 7 bases and the V segment lost 3 bases, leaving 12 bases of the junction unmatched. CDR3 nucleotides: TGCGCCAGCAGCTCTGGGGGCGGGAGGCTGGGTAACATTCAGTACTTC. This gives the protein CASSSGGGRLGNIQYF.

The CDR3 nucleotides are TGCGCCAGCAGCCAAGAATGGGCGGGAGGGGATACGCAGTATTTT. This gives the protein CASSQEWAGGDTQYF. The chain is built from TRBV4-1 and TRBJ2-3, with 9 positions matching TRBD2. This CDR3 region has 15 residues. V dropped 0 bases and J dropped 6; count of bases not matched to a gene: 4. Looked up from germline, CDR1 is MGHRA and CDR2 is YSYEKL.

The V call is TRBV6-5, the J call TRBJ2-1; D is possibly TRBD2 (5 bases). Trimming removed 6 bases at V and 6 bases at J, with 18 bases between. Germline loops: CDR1 MNHEY, CDR2 SVGAGI. This CDR3 has 15 amino acids. The CDR3 loop reads CASRPDGPAGNEQFF. In DNA form, the CDR3 reads TGTGCCAGCAGACCCGACGGCCCTGCGGGCAATGAGCAGTTCTTC.

The sample holds a few counts of this clone. The rearrangement joins TRBV7-6 to TRBJ1-3; D is perhaps TRBD1 (5 bases). The CDR3 extends over 15 amino acids. The ends were cut back, 5 bases at V and 0 bases at J, with 11 bases in the middle. Germline values: CDR1 SGHVS, CDR2 FNYEAQ. CDR3 sequence (DNA): TGTGCCAGCAGCCCGGGACCCAACTCTGGAAACACCATATATTTT. The encoded protein is CASSPGPNSGNTIYF. Together with reference TRBV7-6 and TRBJ1-3, the CDR3 gives the full variable domain: GAGVSQSPRYKVTKRGQDVALRCDPISGHVSLYWYRQALGQGPEFLTYFNYEAQQDKSGLPNDRFSAERPEGSISTLTIQRTEQRDSAMYRCASSPGPNSGNTIYFGEGSWLTVV.

J is TRBJ2-6 and V is TRBV6-5; a weak D match, TRBD1 (6 bases). V gave up 6 bases and J gave up 7 bases, with 10 bases separating them. The germline gives CDR1 MNHEY, CDR2 SVGAGI. This CDR3 comprises 13 residues. The CDR3 reads CASRPTGANVLTF. The CDR3 DNA is TGTGCCAGCAGACCGACAGGTGCCAACGTCCTGACTTTC.